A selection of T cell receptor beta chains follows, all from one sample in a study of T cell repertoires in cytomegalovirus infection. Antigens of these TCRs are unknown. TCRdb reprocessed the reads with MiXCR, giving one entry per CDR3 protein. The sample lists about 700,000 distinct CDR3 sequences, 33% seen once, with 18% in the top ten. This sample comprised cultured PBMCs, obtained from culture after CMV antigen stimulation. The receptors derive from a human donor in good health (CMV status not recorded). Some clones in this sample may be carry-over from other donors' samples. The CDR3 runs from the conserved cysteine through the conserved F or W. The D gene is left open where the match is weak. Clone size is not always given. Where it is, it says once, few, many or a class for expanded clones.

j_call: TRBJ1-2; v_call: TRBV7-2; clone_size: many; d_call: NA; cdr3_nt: TGTGCCAGCAGCTTATGGCCGCCCTTTGACGGCTACACCTTC; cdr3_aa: CASSLWPPFDGYTF
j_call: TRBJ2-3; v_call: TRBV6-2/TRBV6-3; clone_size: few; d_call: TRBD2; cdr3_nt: TGTGCCAGCAACGATAGCGGGAAAGATACGCAGTATTTT; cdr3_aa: CASNDSGKDTQYF
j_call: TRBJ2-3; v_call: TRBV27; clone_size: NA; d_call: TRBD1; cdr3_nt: TGTGCCAGCAGTGCCGGGACAGGGGCAGATACGCAGTATTTT; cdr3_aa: CASSAGTGADTQYF
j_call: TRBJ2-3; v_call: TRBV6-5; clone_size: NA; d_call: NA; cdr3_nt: TGTGCCAGCAAGGGGAGGACGGTAGATACGCAGTATTTT; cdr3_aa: CASKGRTVDTQYF
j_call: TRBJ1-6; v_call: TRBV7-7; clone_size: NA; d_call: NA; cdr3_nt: TGTGCCAGCAGCTTGGGACTGCCCTGGGGTTCACCCCTCCACTTT; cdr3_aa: CASSLGLPWGSPLHF
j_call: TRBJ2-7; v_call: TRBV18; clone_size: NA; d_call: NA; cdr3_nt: TGTGCCAGCTCACCGGAGGGACAGTACGAGCAGTACTTC; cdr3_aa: CASSPEGQYEQYF
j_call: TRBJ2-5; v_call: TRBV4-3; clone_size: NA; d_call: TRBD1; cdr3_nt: TGCGCCAGCAGCCAAGAGAACAGGGGGATGGAGACCCAGTACTTC; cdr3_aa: CASSQENRGMETQYF
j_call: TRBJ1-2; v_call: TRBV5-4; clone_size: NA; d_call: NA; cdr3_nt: TGTGCCAGCAGCGCTCCCGACGGGGACTATGGCTACACCTTC; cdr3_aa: CASSAPDGDYGYTF
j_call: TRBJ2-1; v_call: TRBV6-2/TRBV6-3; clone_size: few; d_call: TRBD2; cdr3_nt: TGTGCCAGCATTCCGTCCGGGCTAGCGGGGGGGACGTCTGAGCAGTTCTTC; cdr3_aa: CASIPSGLAGGTSEQFF
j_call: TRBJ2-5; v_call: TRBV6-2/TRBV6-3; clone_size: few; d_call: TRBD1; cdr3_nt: TGTGCCAGCAGTTACCCTATACCTGGGACAGGGGAGGAAGAGACCCAGTACTTC; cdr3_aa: CASSYPIPGTGEEETQYF
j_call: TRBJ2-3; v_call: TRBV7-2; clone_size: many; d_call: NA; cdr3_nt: TGTGCCAGCAGTCACCACCGGGACTGGCCCACAGATACGCAGTATTTT; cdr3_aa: CASSHHRDWPTDTQYF
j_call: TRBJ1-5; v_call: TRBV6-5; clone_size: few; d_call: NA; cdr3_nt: TGTGCCAGCAGTTACGACCACCTTACTCCCCAGCATTTT; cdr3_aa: CASSYDHLTPQHF
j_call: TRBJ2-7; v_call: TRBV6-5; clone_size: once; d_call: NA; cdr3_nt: TGTGCCAGCAGTTACGCAGCTCGCTACGAGCAGTACTTC; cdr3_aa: CASSYAARYEQYF
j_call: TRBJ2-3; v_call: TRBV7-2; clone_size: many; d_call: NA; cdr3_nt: TGTGCCAGCAGCATCCGAAGGGGCCATACGCAGTATTTT; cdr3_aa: CASSIRRGHTQYF
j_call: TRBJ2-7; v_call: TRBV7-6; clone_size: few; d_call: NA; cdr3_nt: TGTGCCAGCAGCTCCCCCAGGGGGGCTGCCTACGAGCAGTACTTC; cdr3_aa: CASSSPRGAAYEQYF
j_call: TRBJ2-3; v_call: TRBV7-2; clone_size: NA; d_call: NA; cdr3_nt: TGTGCCAGCAGCTTAGTGGGGGTTACGCAGTATTTT; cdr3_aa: CASSLVGVTQYF
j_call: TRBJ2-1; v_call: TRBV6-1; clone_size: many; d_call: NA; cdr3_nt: TGTGCCAGCAAAAGACTTGATGTCAATGAGCAGTTCTTC; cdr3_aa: CASKRLDVNEQFF
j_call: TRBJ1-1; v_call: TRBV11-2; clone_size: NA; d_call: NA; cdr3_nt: TGTGCCAGCAGCTTAGCAGTACTCAGATCGAACACTGAAGCTTTCTTT; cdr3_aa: CASSLAVLRSNTEAFF
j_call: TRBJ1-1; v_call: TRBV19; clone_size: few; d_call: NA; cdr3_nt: TGTGCCAGTAGTACTACAAACCTGGGGACGGACTGGAACACTGAAGCTTTCTTT; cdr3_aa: CASSTTNLGTDWNTEAFF
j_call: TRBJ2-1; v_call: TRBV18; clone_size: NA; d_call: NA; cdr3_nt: TGTGCCAGCTCACCACCGGGACTTCCCCGGGGTGAGCAGTTCTTC; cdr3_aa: CASSPPGLPRGEQFF
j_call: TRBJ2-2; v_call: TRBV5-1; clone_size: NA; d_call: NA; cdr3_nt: TGCGCCAGCAGCCTTTGGACAGACACCGGGGAGCTGTTTTTT; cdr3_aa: CASSLWTDTGELFF
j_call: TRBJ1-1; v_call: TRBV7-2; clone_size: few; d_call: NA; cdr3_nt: TGTGCCAGCAGCTCCTCCCTCGACACTGAAGCTTTCTTT; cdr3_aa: CASSSSLDTEAFF
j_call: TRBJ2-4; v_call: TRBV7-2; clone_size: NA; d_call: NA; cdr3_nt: TGTGCCAGCAGCTTAGGGGGCCAAGGAAAAAACATTCAGTACTTC; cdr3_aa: CASSLGGQGKNIQYF
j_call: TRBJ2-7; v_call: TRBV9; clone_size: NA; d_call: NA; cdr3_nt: TGTGCCAGCAGCGAGGGGAGCGGCTTCTCCTACGAGCAGTACTTC; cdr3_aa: CASSEGSGFSYEQYF
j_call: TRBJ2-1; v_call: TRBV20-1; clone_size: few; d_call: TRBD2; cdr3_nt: TGCAGTGCTAGAGATCTGGCGGGAGGTGAGCAGTTCTTC; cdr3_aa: CSARDLAGGEQFF
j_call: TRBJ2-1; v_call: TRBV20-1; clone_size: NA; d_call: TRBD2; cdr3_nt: TGCAGTGCCGCGGGGGGGGGAAATGAGCAGTTCTTC; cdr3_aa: CSAAGGGNEQFF
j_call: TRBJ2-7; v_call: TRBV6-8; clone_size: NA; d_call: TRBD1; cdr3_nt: TGTGCCAGCAGTTACGTCGGGACAGGGGTGTACGAGCAGTACTTC; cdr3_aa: CASSYVGTGVYEQYF
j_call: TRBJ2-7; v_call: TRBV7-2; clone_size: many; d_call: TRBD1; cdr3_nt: TGTGCCAGCAGCTCGCCGACAGGGGTGCGGCGCGAGCAGTACTTC; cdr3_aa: CASSSPTGVRREQYF
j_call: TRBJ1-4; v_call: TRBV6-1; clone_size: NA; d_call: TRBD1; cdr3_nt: TGTGCCAGCAGTTTATCCGGGACAGGCGAAAAACTGTTTTTT; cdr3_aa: CASSLSGTGEKLFF
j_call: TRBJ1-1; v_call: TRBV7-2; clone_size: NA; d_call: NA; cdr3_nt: TGTGCCAGCAGCTTATACCGGGGTGATACTGAAGCTTTCTTT; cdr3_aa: CASSLYRGDTEAFF
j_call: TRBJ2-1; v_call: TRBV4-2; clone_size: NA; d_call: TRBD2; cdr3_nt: TGTGCCAGCAGCCAAGGGGCGGGGGGGCCAAATGAGCAGTTCTTC; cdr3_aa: CASSQGAGGPNEQFF
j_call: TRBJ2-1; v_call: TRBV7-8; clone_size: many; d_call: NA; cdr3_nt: TGTGCCAGCAGCTTAATGGAGGGGGGAACCTACAATGAGCAGTTCTTC; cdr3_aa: CASSLMEGGTYNEQFF
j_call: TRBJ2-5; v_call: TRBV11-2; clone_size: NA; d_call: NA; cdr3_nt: TGTGCCAGCAGCGGGGACTTTGAGGTGGAGACCCAGTACTTC; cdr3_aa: CASSGDFEVETQYF
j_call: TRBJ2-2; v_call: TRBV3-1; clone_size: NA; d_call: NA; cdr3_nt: TGTGCCAGCAGGCAAGTTTCCGGGGAGCTGTTTTTT; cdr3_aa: CASRQVSGELFF
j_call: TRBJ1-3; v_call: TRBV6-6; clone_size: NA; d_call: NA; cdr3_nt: TGTGCCAGCAGCCCGGGGGGGGACACCATATATTTT; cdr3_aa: CASSPGGDTIYF
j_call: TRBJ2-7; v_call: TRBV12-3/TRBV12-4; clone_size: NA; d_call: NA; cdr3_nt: TGTGCCAACAGTTTTAGCCGGTACGAGCAGTACTTC; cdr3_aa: CANSFSRYEQYF
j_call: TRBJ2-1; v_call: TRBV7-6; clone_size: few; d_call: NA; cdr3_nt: TGTGCCAGCAGCTCCCAGGGGGGACCCTGGAAAAATGACAATGAGCAGTTCTTC; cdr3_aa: CASSSQGGPWKNDNEQFF
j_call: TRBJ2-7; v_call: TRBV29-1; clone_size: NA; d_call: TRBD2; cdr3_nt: TGCAGCGTTGTCGGACTAGCGGGAGTTGGAGACGAGCAGTACTTC; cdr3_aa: CSVVGLAGVGDEQYF
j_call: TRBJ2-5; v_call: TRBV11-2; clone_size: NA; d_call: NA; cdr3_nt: TGTGCCAGCAGCGGGACGGGACACCCAGAGACCCAGTACTTC; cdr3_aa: CASSGTGHPETQYF
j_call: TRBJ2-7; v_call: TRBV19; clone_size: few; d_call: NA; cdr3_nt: TGTGCCAGTAGTATCGGCTTTGGCAGGGAGTACGAGCAGTACTTC; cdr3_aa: CASSIGFGREYEQYF
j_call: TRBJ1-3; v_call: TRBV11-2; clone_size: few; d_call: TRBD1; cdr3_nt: TGTGCCAGCAGCCGGACGGGACAGGCCTTCCTAAGCTCTGGAAACACCATATATTTT; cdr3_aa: CASSRTGQAFLSSGNTIYF
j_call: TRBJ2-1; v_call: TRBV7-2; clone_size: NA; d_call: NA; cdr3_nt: TGTGCCAGCAGCTGGAGTTTCACCTACAATGAGCAGTTCTTC; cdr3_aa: CASSWSFTYNEQFF
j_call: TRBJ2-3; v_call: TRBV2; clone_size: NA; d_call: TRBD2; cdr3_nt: TGTGCCAGCAGGGCTTTAGCGGGGGCGGAAGATACGCAGTATTTT; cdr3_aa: CASRALAGAEDTQYF
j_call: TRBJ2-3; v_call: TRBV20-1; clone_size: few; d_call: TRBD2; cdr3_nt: TGCAGTGCTAACCTAGTCCCCCCTAGCGGGAGTTCCCATGTACTGTCCACAGATACGCAGTATTTT; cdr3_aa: CSANLVPPSGSSHVLSTDTQYF
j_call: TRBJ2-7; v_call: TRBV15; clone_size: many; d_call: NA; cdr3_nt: TGTGCCACCAGCAGAGGCACGGAAACCGGGGTCCCTACGGAGCAGTACTTC; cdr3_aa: CATSRGTETGVPTEQYF
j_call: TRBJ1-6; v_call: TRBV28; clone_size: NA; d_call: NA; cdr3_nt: TGTGCCAGCAGTTTTGCGGGACTTGCGTCACCCCTCCACTTT; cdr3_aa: CASSFAGLASPLHF
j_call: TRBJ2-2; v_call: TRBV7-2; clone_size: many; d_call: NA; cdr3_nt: TGTGCCAGCAGCTTAGCGGGGACGAACACCGGGGAGCTGTTTTTT; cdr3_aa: CASSLAGTNTGELFF
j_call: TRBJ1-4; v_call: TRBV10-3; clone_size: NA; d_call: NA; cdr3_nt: TGTGCCATCAGTGAGTCGAGGTTTGCGGATGAAAAACTGTTTTTT; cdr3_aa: CAISESRFADEKLFF
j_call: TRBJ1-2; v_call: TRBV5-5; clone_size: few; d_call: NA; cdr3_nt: TGTGCCAGCAGCCCATGGCAGGGGAGCAACTATGGCTACACCTTC; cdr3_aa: CASSPWQGSNYGYTF
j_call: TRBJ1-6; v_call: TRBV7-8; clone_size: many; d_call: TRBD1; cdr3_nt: TGTGCCAGCGGAGGACAGGGGACTAATAATTCACCCCTCCACTTT; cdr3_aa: CASGGQGTNNSPLHF
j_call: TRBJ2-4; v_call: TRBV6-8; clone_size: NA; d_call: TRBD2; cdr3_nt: TGTGCCAGCAGTCACGAGAATCTAGCGGTACTAGCCAAAAACATTCAGTACTTC; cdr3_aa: CASSHENLAVLAKNIQYF
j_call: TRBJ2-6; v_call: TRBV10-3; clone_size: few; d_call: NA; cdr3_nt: TGTGCCATCAGTGGAGCTTCTGGGGCCAACGTCCTGACTTTC; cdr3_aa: CAISGASGANVLTF
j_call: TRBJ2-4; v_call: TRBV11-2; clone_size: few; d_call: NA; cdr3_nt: TGTGCCAGCAGCTCGATAGGGGGTGTGGGCCTAGCGAGGAACATTCAGTACTTC; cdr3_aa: CASSSIGGVGLARNIQYF
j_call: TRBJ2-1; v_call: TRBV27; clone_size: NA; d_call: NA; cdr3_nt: TGTGCCAGCAGGATGGACAGACACAATGAGCAGTTCTTC; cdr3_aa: CASRMDRHNEQFF
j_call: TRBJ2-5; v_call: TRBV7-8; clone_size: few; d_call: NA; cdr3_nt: TGTGCCAGCACCCGAGGGACATCAGAGACCCAGTACTTC; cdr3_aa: CASTRGTSETQYF
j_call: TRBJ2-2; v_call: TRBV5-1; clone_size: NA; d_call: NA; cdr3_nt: TGCGCCAGCAGCTTCAACAGGGTCACGGCCGGGGAGCTGTTTTTT; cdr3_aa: CASSFNRVTAGELFF